These 6 T cell receptor beta chains were all obtained from the same sample, sequenced in a study of Graves' ophthalmopathy and Graves' hyperthyroidism. RNA transcripts were the template, and TCR beta CDR3 regions were amplified from them. HTBI-primed first-round RT-PCR preceded second-round multiplex PCR. TCRdb reprocessed the multiplex PCR reads via MiXCR and lists one record per CDR3 protein. Seen here are nearly 400,000 distinct CDR3 sequences, around 16% observed once, and the top ten hold 1.6%. Sequencing was performed on peripheral blood. Every receptor here comes from a woman aged 18-29 years with Graves' ophthalmopathy.

This clonotype was observed a handful of times. The chain uses TRBV10-3 and TRBJ2-2; weak D call: TRBD1 (5 bases). Germline CDR1 and CDR2: ENHRY and SYGVKD. V dropped 5 bases and J dropped 0 bases, with 13 bases sitting between them. The CDR3 is 16 amino acids. In nucleotides, the CDR3 is TGTGCCATCAGTCCGCCCAGGGCCTCGAACACCGGGGAGCTGTTTTTT. Its protein product is CAISPPRASNTGELFF.

V usage is TRBV7-2 and J usage is TRBJ2-7; D may be TRBD1 or TRBD2 (5 bases each). V was clipped by 5 bases and J by 0 bases, with 14 bases between them. The CDR3 sequence is 15 residues long. The V gene's germline CDR1 is SGHTA and CDR2 FQGNSA. As DNA, the CDR3 is TGTGCCAGCAGCCTCCAGAGGGACGGCTCCTACGAGCAGTACTTC. Protein: CASSLQRDGSYEQYF.

The J gene is TRBJ2-5, the V gene TRBV20-1, with no clear D. V gave up 0 bases and J gave up 1 base, with 15 bases separating them. CDR1 is DFQATT, CDR2 SNEGSKA, per germline (reference sequence). The CDR3 consists of 16 residues. Here the CDR3 reads CSARDALKNSQETQYF. Written as DNA, the CDR3 is TGCAGTGCTAGAGATGCACTTAAGAATTCCCAAGAGACCCAGTACTTC.

This sequence joins TRBV6-5 and TRBJ2-7; the D gene is possibly TRBD1 (7 bases). Germline V CDR1 and CDR2: MNHEY, SVGAGI. The CDR3 sequence is 14 residues long. V lost 0 bases, J lost 7 bases, and 13 bases lay in between. The CDR3 nucleotides are TGTGCCAGCAGTTACTCCGGGACAGCGGGTGAGCAGTACTTC. Its translation is CASSYSGTAGEQYF.

This clonotype occurred many times. The chain links TRBV5-1 to TRBJ2-7; 7 nucleotides align to TRBD1. The CDR3 covers 16 residues. V lost 4 bases to trimming and J lost 2 bases; unmatched junction nucleotides: 12. CDR1 and CDR2 from the germline V gene are SGHRS and YFSETQ. For the CDR3, the DNA is TGCGCCAGCAGCCTACGCTCGGACAGGATCGCCTACGAGCAGTACTTC. It translates to CASSLRSDRIAYEQYF.

This clonotype was counted many times. This chain links TRBV10-2 with TRBJ1-6; 8 bases map to TRBD1. The CDR3 spans 14 residues. With 8 bases clipped from V and 8 bases from J, the junction kept 8 bases outside the gene matches. CDR1 is WSHSY, CDR2 SAAADI, per germline. CDR3: CASATGTGDSPLHF. For the CDR3, the DNA is TGCGCCAGCGCGACCGGGACAGGTGATTCACCCCTCCACTTT.